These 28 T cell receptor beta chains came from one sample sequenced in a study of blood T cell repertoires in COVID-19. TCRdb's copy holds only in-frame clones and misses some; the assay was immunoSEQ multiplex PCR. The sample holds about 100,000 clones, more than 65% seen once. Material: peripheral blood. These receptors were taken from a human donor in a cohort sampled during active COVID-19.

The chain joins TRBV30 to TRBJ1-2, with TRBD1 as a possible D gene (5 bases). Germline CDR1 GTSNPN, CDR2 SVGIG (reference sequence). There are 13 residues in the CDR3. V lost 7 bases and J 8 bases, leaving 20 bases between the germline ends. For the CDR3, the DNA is TGTGCCTCGGCGAGGGACTCCTTAGGGGGCTACACCTTC. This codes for CASARDSLGGYTF.

The CDR3 nucleotides are TGTGCCTGCCAAGAAGACATTTCACCCCTCCACTTT. Its protein is CACQEDISPLHF. The chain recombines TRBV30 with TRBJ1-6; no clear D gene. Trimming shortened V by 6 bases and J by 9 bases, and 12 bases separated the two germline ends. This CDR3 region has 12 residues. Germline V gene data show CDR1 as GTSNPN and CDR2 as SVGIG (reference sequence).

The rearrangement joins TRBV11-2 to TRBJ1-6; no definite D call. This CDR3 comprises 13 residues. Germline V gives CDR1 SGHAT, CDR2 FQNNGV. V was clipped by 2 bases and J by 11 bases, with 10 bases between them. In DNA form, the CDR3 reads TGTGCCAGCAGCTTATTGGTTGAGACACCCCTCCACTTT. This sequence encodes CASSLLVETPLHF. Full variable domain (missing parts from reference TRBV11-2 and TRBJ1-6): EAGVAQSPRYKIIEKRQSVAFWCNPISGHATLYWYQQILGQGPKLLIQFQNNGVVDDSQLPKDRFSAERLKGVDSTLKIQPAKLEDSAVYLCASSLLVETPLHFGNGTRLTVT.

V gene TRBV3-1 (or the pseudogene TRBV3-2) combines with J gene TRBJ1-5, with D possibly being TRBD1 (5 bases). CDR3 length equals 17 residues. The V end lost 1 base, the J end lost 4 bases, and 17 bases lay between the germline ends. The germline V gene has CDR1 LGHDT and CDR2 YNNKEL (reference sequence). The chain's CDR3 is CASSQGDSHYLNQPQHF. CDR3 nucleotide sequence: TGTGCCAGCAGCCAAGGTGACAGCCATTACTTAAATCAGCCCCAGCATTTT.

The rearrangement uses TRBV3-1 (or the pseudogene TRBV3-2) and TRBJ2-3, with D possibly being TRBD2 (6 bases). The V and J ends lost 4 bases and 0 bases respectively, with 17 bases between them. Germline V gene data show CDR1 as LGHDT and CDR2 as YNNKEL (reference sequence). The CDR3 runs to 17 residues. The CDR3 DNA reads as TGTGCCAGCAGCCTCACCGGGACTCCATCTAGCACAGATACGCAGTATTTT. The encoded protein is CASSLTGTPSSTDTQYF.

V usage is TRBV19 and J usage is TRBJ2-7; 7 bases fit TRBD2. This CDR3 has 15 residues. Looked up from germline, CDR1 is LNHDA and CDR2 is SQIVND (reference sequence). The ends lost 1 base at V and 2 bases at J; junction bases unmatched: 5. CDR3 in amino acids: CASSIGAGVAYEQYF. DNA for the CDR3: TGTGCCAGTAGTATAGGCGCGGGGGTCGCCTACGAGCAGTACTTC.

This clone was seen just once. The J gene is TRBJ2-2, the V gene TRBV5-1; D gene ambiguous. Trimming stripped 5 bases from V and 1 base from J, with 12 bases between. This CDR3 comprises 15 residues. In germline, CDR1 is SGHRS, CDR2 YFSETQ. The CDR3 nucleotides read TGCGCCAGCAGGCAACATCCAGGGAACACCGGGGAGCTGTTTTTT. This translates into CASRQHPGNTGELFF.

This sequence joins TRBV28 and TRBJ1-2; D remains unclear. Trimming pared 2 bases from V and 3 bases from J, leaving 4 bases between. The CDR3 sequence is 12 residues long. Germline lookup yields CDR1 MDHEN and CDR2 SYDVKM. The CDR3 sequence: CASSLSYYGYTF. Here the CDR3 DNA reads TGTGCCAGCAGTTTAAGCTACTATGGCTACACCTTC.

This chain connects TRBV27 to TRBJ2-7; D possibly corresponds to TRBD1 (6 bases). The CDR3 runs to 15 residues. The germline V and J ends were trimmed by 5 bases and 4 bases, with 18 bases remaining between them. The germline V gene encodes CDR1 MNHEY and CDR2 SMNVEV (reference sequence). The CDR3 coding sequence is TGTGCCAGCAGTACCTACCGCCAGGGGAAGTACGAGCAGTACTTC. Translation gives CASSTYRQGKYEQYF.

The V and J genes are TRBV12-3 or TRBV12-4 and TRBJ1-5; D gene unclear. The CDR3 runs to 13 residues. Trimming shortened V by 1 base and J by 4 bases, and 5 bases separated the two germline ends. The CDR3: CASSLDENQPQHF. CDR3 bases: TGTGCCAGCAGTTTAGACGAGAATCAGCCCCAGCATTTT.

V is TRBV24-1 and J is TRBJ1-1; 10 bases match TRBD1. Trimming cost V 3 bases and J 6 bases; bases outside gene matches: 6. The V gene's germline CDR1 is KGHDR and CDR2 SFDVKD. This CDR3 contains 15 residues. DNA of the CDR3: TGTGCCACCAGTGATGAGGGACAGGGGATTTCTGAAGCTTTCTTT. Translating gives CATSDEGQGISEAFF.

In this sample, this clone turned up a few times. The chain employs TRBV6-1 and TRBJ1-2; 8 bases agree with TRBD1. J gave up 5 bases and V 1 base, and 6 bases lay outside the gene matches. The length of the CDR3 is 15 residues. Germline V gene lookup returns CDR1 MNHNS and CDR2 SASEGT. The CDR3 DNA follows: TGTGCCAGCAGTGAAGGGTATCAGGGGGCTTATGGCTACACCTTC. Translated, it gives CASSEGYQGAYGYTF.

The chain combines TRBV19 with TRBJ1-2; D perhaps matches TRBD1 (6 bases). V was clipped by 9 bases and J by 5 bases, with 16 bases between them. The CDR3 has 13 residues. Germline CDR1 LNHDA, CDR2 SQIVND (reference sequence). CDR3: CASVTGLAYGYTF. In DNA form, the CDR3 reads TGTGCCAGCGTCACAGGGTTAGCGTATGGCTACACCTTC.

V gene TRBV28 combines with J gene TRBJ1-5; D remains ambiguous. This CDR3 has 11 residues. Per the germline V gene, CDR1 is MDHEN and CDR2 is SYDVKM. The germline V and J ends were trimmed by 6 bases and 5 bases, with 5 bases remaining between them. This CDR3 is CASSTYQPQHF. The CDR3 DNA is TGTGCCAGCAGCACATATCAGCCCCAGCATTTT. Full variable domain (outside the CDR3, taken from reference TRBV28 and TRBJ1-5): DVKVTQSSRYLVKRTGEKVFLECVQDMDHENMFWYRQDPGLGLRLIYFSYDVKMKEKGDIPEGYSVSREKKERFSLILESASTNQTSMYLCASSTYQPQHFGDGTRLSIL.

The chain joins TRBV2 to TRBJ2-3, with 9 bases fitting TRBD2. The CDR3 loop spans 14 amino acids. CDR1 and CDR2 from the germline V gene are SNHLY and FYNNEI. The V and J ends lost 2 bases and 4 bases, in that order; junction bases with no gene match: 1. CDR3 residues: CASSELAGSDTQYF. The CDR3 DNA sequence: TGTGCCAGCAGTGAACTAGCGGGGTCAGATACGCAGTATTTT.

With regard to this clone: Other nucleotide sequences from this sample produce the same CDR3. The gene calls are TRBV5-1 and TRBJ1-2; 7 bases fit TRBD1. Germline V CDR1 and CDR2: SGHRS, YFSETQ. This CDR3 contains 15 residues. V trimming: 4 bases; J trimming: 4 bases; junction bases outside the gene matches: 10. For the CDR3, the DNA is TGCGCCAGCAGCGCCAGACAGGGATCGGGCTATGGCTACACCTTC. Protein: CASSARQGSGYGYTF.

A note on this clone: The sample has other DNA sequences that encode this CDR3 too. Here the CDR3 reads CSARPRYEQYF. As DNA, the CDR3 is TGCAGTGCTCGCCCTAGGTACGAGCAGTACTTC. The V and J genes are TRBV20-1 and TRBJ2-7; D is unresolved. Per germline, CDR1 DFQATT and CDR2 SNEGSKA (reference sequence). The CDR3 is made up of 11 amino acids. Trimming shortened V by 5 bases and J by 4 bases, and 9 bases separated the two germline ends.

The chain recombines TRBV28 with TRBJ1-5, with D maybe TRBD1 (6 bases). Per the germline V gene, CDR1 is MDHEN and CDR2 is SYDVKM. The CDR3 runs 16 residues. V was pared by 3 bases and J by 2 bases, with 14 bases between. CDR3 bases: TGTGCCAGCAGTTTTTCAGGGGTCCACGGCAATCAGCCCCAGCATTTT. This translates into CASSFSGVHGNQPQHF.

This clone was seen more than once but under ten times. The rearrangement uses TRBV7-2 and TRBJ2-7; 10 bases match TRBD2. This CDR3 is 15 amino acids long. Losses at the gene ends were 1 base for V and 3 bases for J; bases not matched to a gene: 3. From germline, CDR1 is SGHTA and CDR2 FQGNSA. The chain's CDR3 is CASSLEAGGFYEQYF. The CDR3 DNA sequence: TGTGCCAGCAGCTTAGAAGCGGGAGGGTTCTACGAGCAGTACTTC.

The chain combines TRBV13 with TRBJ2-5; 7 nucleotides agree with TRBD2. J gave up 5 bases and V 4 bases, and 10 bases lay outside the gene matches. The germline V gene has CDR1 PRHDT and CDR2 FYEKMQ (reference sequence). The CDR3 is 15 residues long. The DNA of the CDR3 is TGTGCCAGCAGCTCCCTACCGGGAGGAGAGGAGACCCAGTACTTC. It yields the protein CASSSLPGGEETQYF.

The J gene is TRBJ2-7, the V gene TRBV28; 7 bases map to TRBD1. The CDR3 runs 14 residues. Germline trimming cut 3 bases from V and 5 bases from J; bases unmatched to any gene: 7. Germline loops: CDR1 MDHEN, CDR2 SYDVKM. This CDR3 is CASSLGQSPDEQYF. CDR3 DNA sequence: TGTGCCAGCAGTTTGGGACAGAGCCCCGACGAGCAGTACTTC.

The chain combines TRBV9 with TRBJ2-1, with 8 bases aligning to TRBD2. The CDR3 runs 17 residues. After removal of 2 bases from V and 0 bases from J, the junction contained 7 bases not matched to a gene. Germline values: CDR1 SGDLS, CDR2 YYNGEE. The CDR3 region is CASSVGLAGSSYNEQFF. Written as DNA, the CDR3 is TGTGCCAGCAGCGTCGGACTAGCCGGGAGCTCCTACAATGAGCAGTTCTTC.

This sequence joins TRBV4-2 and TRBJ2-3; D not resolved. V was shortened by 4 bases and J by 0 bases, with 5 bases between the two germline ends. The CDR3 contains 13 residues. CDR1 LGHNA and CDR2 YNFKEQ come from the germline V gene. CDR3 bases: TGTGCCAGCAGCCTGACTAGCACAGATACGCAGTATTTT. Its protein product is CASSLTSTDTQYF.

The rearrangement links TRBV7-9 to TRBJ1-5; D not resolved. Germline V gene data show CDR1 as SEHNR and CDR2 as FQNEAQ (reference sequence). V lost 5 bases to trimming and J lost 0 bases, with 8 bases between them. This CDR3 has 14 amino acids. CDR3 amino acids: CASSLKDSNQPQHF. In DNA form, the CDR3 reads TGTGCCAGCAGCCTAAAAGATAGCAATCAGCCCCAGCATTTT.

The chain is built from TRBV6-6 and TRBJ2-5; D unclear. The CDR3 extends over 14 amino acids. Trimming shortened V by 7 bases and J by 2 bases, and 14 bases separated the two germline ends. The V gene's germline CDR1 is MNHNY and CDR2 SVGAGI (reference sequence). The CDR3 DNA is TGTGCCAGCACTCTAGGCGTCGGGCAAGAGACCCAGTACTTC. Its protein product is CASTLGVGQETQYF.

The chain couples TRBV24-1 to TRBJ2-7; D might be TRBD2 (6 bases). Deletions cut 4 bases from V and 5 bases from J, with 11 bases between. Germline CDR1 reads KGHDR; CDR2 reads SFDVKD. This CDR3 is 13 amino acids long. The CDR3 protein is CATSEGGPDEQYF. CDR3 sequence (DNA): TGTGCCACCAGTGAAGGAGGGCCCGACGAGCAGTACTTC.

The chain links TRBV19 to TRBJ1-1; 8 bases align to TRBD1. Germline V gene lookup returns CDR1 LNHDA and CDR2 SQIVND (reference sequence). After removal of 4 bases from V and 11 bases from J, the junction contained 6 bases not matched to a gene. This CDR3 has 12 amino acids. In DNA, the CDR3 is TGTGCCAGTAGTAAACAGGGGGTTGAGGCTTTCTTT. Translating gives CASSKQGVEAFF.

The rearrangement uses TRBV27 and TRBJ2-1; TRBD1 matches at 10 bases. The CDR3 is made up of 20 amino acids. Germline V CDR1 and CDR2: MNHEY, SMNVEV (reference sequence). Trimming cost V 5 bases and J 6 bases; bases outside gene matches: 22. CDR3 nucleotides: TGTGCCAGCAGTAGCACGGCGGACAGGGGGGTCCATAGGGCCTCCAATGAGCAGTTCTTC. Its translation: CASSSTADRGVHRASNEQFF.